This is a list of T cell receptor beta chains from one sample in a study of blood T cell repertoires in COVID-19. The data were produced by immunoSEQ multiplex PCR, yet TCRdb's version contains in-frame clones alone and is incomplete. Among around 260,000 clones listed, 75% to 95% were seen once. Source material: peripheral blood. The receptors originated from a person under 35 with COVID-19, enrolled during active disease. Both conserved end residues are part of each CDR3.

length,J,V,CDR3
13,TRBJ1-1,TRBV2,CASSVNLNTEAFF
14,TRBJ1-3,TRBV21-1,CASSRAAPGNTIYF
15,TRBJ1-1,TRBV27,CASSLGGGGITEAFF
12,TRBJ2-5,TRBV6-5,CASRGQQETQYF
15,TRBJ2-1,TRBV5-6,CASSLGAASYNEQFF
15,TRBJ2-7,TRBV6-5,CASSYDRGRVYEQYF
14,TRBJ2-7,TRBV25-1,CASSHPGHAYEQYF
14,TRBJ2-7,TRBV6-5,CASSKPGQYYEQYF
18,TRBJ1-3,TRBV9,CASSPHSGQGDSGNTIYF
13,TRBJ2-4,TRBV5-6,CASSLGHENIQYF
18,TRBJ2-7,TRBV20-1,CSASPITSGNLLGVEQYF
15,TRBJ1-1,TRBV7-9,CASSFRQGSYTEAFF
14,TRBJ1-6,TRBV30,CAWSVGQGGSPLHF
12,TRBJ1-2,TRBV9,CASSAAAGGYTF
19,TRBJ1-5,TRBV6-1,CASSEAPRQGMRRNQPQHF
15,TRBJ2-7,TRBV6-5,CASSPQGGDSYEQYF
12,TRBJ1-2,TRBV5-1,CASRETGYGYTF
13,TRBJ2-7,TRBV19,CASTWTSEHEQYF
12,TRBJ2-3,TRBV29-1,CSVEWEPDTQYF
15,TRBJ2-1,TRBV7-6,CASSPLAGALNEQFF
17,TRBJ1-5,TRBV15,CATSRATQGDSNQPQHF
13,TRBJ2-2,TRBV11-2,CASSVMNTGELFF
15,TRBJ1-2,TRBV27,CASSSQDSFNYGYTF
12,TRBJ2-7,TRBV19,CASSIGTNEQYF
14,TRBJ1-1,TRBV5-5,CASSSGTGGTEAFF
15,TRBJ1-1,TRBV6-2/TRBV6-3,CASRPPGLGNTEAFF
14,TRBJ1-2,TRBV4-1,CASSQVTVNYGYTF
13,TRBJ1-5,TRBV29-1,CSVETGGGQPQHF
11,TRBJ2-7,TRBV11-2,CASSSPYEQYF
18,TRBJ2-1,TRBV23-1,CASSQSRGAAGGPGEQFF
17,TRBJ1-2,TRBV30,CAWSPGTGLYFNYGYTF
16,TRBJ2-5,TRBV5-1,CASSLAGQALKETQYF
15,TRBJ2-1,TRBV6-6,CASSIRDYPLGEQFF
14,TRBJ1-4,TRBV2,CASSEGTGGEKLFF
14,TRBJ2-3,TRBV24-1,CATSDVGLTDTQYF
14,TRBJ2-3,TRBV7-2,CASSLSLAADTQYF